This note documents a single TCR beta chain sequence. These data belong to a study of shared T cell receptors in the human thymus. Using immunoSEQ multiplex PCR, the repertoire was profiled, and TCRdb retains in-frame clones only, with some absent. The sample lists some 700,000 clones; around 89% were seen once. This sample was also put to use in a study of human thymus T cells. Turning to that study: Corrective cardiac operations yielded the resected thymus tissue. V and J genes seemed to be used with bias in thymic and blood repertoires. Related studies noted strongly shared thymic repertoires across unrelated people.

The sequenced sample consisted of thymocytes. This receptor was obtained from a boy in the first two years of life with a congenital heart defect.

CDR3 loop: CAWSVLSGSYNEQFF. The DNA of the CDR3 is TGTGCCTGGAGTGTACTTAGCGGCTCCTACAATGAGCAGTTCTTC. The rearrangement joins TRBV30 to TRBJ2-1, with a possible D match to TRBD2 (6 bases). The V and J ends lost 0 bases and 0 bases respectively, with 9 bases between them. This CDR3 is built from 15 residues. Germline assignment: CDR1 GTSNPN and CDR2 SVGIG (reference sequence).